What follows is one TCR beta chain and its context. Antigen: not known. V was pared by 0 bases and J by 0 bases, with 7 bases of the junction left unmatched. The germline CDR1 and CDR2 sequences are SGHRS and YFSETQ. The CDR3 contains 17 residues. Primers for the PCR totalled 60 Vbeta and 13 Jbeta. Clones were sequenced by immunoSEQ multiplex PCR, and TCRdb holds only the in-frame ones, with some missing. In the table there are under 200,000 clones, roughly 68% of which are singletons. The record originates from a study of cytomegalovirus exposure and HLA in healthy donors. Study-wide points: A few CMV-associated chains were confirmed in vitro to be specific for CMV antigens. In a later analysis, donors in an Asian-associated ancestry cluster reportedly had fewer N-insertions in productive TCRs than the cohort mean.

Source material: PBMCs. The TCR was taken from a woman in her twenties or thirties in good health and CMV-seronegative. This chain links TRBV5-1 with TRBJ1-2; 8 bases align to TRBD1. CDR3 amino acids: CASSLVGQGRTNYGYTF. Written as DNA, the CDR3 is TGCGCCAGCAGCTTGGTAGGACAGGGAAGGACTAACTATGGCTACACCTTC.